The sequence of this T cell receptor beta chain was determined in a study of T-cell reconstitution after alpha-beta-depleted transplantation in children. Notes on the study in general: Two months or so post-transplant, alpha-beta T cells reportedly derived from several hundred expanded graft clones.

Preparation of the TCRbeta library involved a method that used unique molecular identifiers. Via MiXCR, TCRdb re-called the PCR reads, giving one row per CDR3 protein. The profile shows roughly 76,000 distinct CDR3 sequences, about a tenth of them singletons. This clonotype was recorded at least ten times. The antigen is unknown. V trimming: 5 bases; J trimming: 5 bases; junction bases outside the gene matches: 6. The CDR3 runs 13 residues. CDR1 is DFQATT, CDR2 SNEGSKA, per germline (reference sequence). The sample consisted of PBMCs, taken before TCRalphabeta/CD19-depleted stem cell transplant. This sequence originates from a boy under 18 with acute myeloid leukemia, due to receive a stem cell transplant. The J gene is TRBJ2-1, the V gene TRBV20-1; 7 positions agree with TRBD2. Written as DNA, the CDR3 is TGCAGTGCTCGAGGACTAGGAGACAATGAGCAGTTCTTC. Its translation: CSARGLGDNEQFF.